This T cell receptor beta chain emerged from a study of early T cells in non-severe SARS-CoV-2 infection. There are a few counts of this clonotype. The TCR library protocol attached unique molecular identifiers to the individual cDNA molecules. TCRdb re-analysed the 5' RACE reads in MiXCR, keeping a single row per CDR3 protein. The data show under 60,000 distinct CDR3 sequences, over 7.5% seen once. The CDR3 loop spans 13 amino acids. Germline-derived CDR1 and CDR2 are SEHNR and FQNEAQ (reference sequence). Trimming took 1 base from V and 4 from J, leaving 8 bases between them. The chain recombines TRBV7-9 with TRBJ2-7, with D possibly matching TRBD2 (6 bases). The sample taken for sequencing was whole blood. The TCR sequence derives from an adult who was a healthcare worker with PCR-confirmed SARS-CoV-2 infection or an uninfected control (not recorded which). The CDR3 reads CASSLVGGYEQYF. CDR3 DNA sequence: TGTGCCAGCAGCTTAGTCGGAGGGTACGAGCAGTACTTC.